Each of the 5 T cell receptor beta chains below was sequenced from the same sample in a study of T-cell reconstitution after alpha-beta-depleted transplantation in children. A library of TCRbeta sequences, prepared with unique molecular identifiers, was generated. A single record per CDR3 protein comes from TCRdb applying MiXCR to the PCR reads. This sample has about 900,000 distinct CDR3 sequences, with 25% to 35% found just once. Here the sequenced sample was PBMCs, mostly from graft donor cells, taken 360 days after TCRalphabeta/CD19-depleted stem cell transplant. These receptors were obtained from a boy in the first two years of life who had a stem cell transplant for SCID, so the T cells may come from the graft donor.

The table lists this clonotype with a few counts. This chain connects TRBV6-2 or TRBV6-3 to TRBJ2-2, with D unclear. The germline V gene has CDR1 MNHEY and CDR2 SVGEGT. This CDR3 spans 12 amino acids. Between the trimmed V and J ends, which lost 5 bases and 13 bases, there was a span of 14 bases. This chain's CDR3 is CASSVDVFRLFF. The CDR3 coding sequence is TGTGCCAGCAGTGTCGATGTGTTTCGGCTGTTTTTT.

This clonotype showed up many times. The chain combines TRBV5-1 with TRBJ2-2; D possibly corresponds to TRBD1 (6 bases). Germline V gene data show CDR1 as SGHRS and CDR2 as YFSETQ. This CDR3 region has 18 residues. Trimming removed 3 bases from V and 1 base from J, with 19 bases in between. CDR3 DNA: TGCGCCAGCAGCTGGAAGAACTCCGGGACAAGGAACACCGGGGAGCTGTTTTTT. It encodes CASSWKNSGTRNTGELFF. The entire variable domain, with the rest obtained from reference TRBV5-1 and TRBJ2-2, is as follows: KAGVTQTPRYLIKTRGQQVTLSCSPISGHRSVSWYQQTPGQGLQFLFEYFSETQRNKGNFPGRFSGRQFSNSRSEMNVSTLELGDSALYLCASSWKNSGTRNTGELFFGEGSRLTVL.

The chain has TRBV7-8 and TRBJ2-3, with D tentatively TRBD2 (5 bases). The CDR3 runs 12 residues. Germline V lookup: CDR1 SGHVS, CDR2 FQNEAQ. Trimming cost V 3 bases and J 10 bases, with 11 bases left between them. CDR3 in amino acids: CASSLVSVPQYF. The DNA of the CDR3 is TGTGCCAGCAGCTTGGTTAGCGTCCCGCAGTATTTT.

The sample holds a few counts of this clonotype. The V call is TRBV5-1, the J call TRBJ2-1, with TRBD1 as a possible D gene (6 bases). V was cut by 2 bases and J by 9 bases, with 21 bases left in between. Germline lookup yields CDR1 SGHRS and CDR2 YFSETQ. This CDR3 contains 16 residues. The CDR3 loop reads CASSFYLQGQRSEQFF. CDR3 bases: TGCGCCAGCAGCTTTTACCTACAGGGCCAAAGGAGTGAGCAGTTCTTC. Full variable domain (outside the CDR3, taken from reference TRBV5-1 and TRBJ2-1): KAGVTQTPRYLIKTRGQQVTLSCSPISGHRSVSWYQQTPGQGLQFLFEYFSETQRNKGNFPGRFSGRQFSNSRSEMNVSTLELGDSALYLCASSFYLQGQRSEQFFGPGTRLTVL.

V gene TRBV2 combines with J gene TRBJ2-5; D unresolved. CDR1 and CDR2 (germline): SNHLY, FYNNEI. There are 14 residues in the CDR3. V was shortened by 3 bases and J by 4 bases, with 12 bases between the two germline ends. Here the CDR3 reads CASSEGSPVETQYF. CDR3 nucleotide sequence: TGTGCCAGCAGTGAGGGTAGTCCGGTAGAGACCCAGTACTTC.